Sequencing of this T cell receptor (beta chain) was carried out in a study of OX40 agonist ivuxolimab in advanced cancers. Background on the study: Patients were treated with ivuxolimab, an agonistic anti-OX40 (CD134) antibody.

Libraries were prepared by immunoSEQ multiplex PCR; TCRdb keeps only in-frame clonotypes and omits some of them. The sample has about 20,000 clones; 84% are singletons. The CDR3 runs to 14 residues. Germline V CDR1 and CDR2: MDHEN, SYDVKM. Trimming removed 3 bases from V and 9 bases from J, with 15 bases in between. The sequencing used CD4+ or CD8+ T cells sorted from blood, collected in a trial of the OX40 agonist ivuxolimab. The sequence derives from an adult with an advanced solid tumor such as melanoma, head and neck, liver or kidney cancer. This sequence joins TRBV28 and TRBJ1-5; perhaps TRBD1 as D (5 bases). CDR3 sequence (DNA): TGTGCCAGCAGTTTGAGGGGCCTTCCTAGGCCCCAGCATTTT. This translates into CASSLRGLPRPQHF. The full variable domain, completed using reference TRBV28 and TRBJ1-5, is DVKVTQSSRYLVKRTGEKVFLECVQDMDHENMFWYRQDPGLGLRLIYFSYDVKMKEKGDIPEGYSVSREKKERFSLILESASTNQTSMYLCASSLRGLPRPQHFGDGTRLSIL.